A single sample is the source of the 21 T cell receptor beta chains below, sequenced in a study of OX40 agonist ivuxolimab in advanced cancers. Only in-frame clones appear in the TCRdb table, and some are missing; sequencing was by immunoSEQ multiplex PCR. Among 75,000 to 100,000 clones, roughly 90% were seen once, and the ten largest hold around 3.5%. The material sequenced was CD4+ or CD8+ T cells sorted from blood, taken in a trial of the OX40 agonist ivuxolimab. These receptors were obtained from an adult with an advanced solid tumor such as melanoma, head and neck, liver or kidney cancer.

This chain links TRBV13 with TRBJ2-7, with 7 bases matching TRBD1. The J segment lost 4 bases and the V segment lost 6 bases, leaving 12 bases of the junction unmatched. The V gene's germline CDR1 is PRHDT and CDR2 FYEKMQ (reference sequence). This CDR3 is 15 amino acids long. CDR3 amino acids: CASRGQNQAVYEQYF. Written as DNA, the CDR3 is TGTGCCAGCAGGGGACAGAACCAGGCCGTTTACGAGCAGTACTTC.

The chain combines TRBV5-1 with TRBJ2-7, with no clear D. The CDR3 contains 14 residues. Germline loops: CDR1 SGHRS, CDR2 YFSETQ. The germline V and J ends were trimmed by 0 bases and 2 bases, with 9 bases remaining between them. CDR3 residues: CASSLVAGAYEQYF. DNA of the CDR3: TGCGCCAGCAGCTTGGTCGCAGGCGCCTACGAGCAGTACTTC.

The chain combines TRBV10-1 with TRBJ1-1; 7 nucleotides agree with TRBD1. CDR3 length: 13 residues. J was trimmed by 1 base and V by 9 bases; bases with no gene match: 5. The V gene's germline CDR1 is WNHNN and CDR2 SYGVQD (reference sequence). The CDR3 DNA reads as TGCGCCAGTACAGGGGCCGGGAACACTGAAGCTTTCTTT. Translated, it gives CASTGAGNTEAFF.

This sequence joins TRBV5-1 and TRBJ2-3; a weak D match, TRBD2 (6 bases). Germline V gene lookup returns CDR1 SGHRS and CDR2 YFSETQ. This CDR3 region has 15 residues. V dropped 7 bases and J dropped 1 base, with 16 bases sitting between them. CDR3 in amino acids: CASHTRERGTDTQYF. In DNA form, the CDR3 reads TGCGCCAGCCACACCCGGGAGAGGGGCACAGATACGCAGTATTTT.

The genes are TRBV7-8 and TRBJ2-7, with TRBD2 matching 10 bases. The CDR3 covers 16 residues. Germline values: CDR1 SGHVS, CDR2 FQNEAQ. J was trimmed by 3 bases and V by 5 bases; bases with no gene match: 10. CDR3 sequence: CASSKHAGTSVYEQYF. Here the CDR3 DNA reads TGTGCCAGCAGCAAACACGCCGGGACTAGCGTCTACGAGCAGTACTTC.

This chain uses TRBV6-6 with TRBJ1-1, with D tentatively TRBD1 (5 bases). Germline V lookup: CDR1 MNHNY, CDR2 SVGAGI (reference sequence). Trimming removed 2 bases at V and 0 bases at J, with 10 bases between. This CDR3 has 15 amino acids. CDR3 sequence (DNA): TGTGCCAGCAGTTACGACAGCTACATGAACACTGAAGCTTTCTTT. This codes for CASSYDSYMNTEAFF.

The chain combines TRBV27 with TRBJ2-5; 9 nucleotides match TRBD2. Germline CDR1 is MNHEY and CDR2 is SMNVEV (reference sequence). V was clipped by 4 bases and J by 5 bases; unmatched bases: 8. There are 15 residues in the CDR3. The CDR3 coding sequence is TGTGCCAGCAGTTCTATTAGCGGGGGAGGGGAGACCCAGTACTTC. Its protein is CASSSISGGGETQYF.

The chain couples TRBV27 to TRBJ2-1, with 12 bases fitting TRBD2. Germline V gives CDR1 MNHEY, CDR2 SMNVEV (reference sequence). J gave up 8 bases and V 8 bases, and 10 bases lay outside the gene matches. The CDR3 sequence is 15 residues long. CDR3 protein: CASRPGLAGRHEQFF. CDR3 nucleotide sequence: TGTGCCAGCCGACCAGGACTAGCGGGAAGGCATGAGCAGTTCTTC.

V is TRBV21-1 and J is TRBJ2-6. TRBV21-1 is assigned pseudogene status. CDR3 length: 16 residues. For the CDR3, the DNA is TGTGCCAGCAGCAGATCCGGGGGCGGCGGGGCCAACGTCCTGACTTTC. Translating gives CASSRSGGGGANVLTF.

The genes are TRBV27 and TRBJ2-7; no firm D call. CDR3 size: 13 residues. Trimming removed 2 bases at V and 0 bases at J, with 5 bases between. CDR1 is MNHEY, CDR2 SMNVEV, per germline (reference sequence). The CDR3 region has the DNA TGTGCCAGCAGTTTAACCAGCTCCTACGAGCAGTACTTC. This translates into CASSLTSSYEQYF.

The chain carries TRBV13 and TRBJ2-7; 8 bases are shared with TRBD2. Losses at the gene ends were 8 bases for V and 1 base for J; bases not matched to a gene: 10. Per the germline V gene, CDR1 is PRHDT and CDR2 is FYEKMQ (reference sequence). This CDR3 has 15 residues. CDR3 sequence reads: CASWKPGLGSYEQYF. CDR3 sequence (DNA): TGTGCCAGCTGGAAACCGGGACTAGGGTCCTACGAGCAGTACTTC.

J is TRBJ2-1 and V is TRBV9; D gene uncertain. The CDR3 runs to 11 residues. V shed 7 bases and J shed 9 bases, with 11 bases lying between them. CDR1 and CDR2 (germline): SGDLS, YYNGEE. The CDR3 DNA reads TGTGCCAGCTCCGAGTGGGGTGAGCAGTTCTTC. It translates to CASSEWGEQFF. The full variable domain, its missing parts supplied by reference TRBV9 and TRBJ2-1, is DSGVTQTPKHLITATGQRVTLRCSPRSGDLSVYWYQQSLDQGLQFLIQYYNGEERAKGNILERFSAQQFPDLHSELNLSSLELGDSALYFCASSEWGEQFFGPGTRLTVL.

The chain couples TRBV10-3 to TRBJ2-5; possible D gene TRBD2, 5 bases. The J call may not be correct, given that the DNA end is closer to TRBJ2-7. The germline V gene encodes CDR1 ENHRY and CDR2 SYGVKD. CDR3 length: 13 residues. The CDR3 sequence: CAINTEGSYEQYF. DNA of the CDR3: TGTGCCATCAACACAGAGGGATCCTACGAGCAGTACTTC.

The rearrangement uses TRBV19 and TRBJ2-7, with TRBD2 identical over 10 bases. Trimming cost V 5 bases and J 3 bases; bases outside gene matches: 7. The CDR3 sequence is 15 residues long. The germline gives CDR1 LNHDA, CDR2 SQIVND (reference sequence). The CDR3 spells CASSPPASGSYEQYF. In DNA form, the CDR3 reads TGTGCCAGTAGTCCGCCCGCTAGCGGGAGCTACGAGCAGTACTTC.

The chain combines TRBV6-5 with TRBJ2-7; D is unclear. Trimming removed 0 bases at V and 2 bases at J, with 14 bases between. This CDR3 is 16 amino acids long. Per germline, CDR1 MNHEY and CDR2 SVGAGI. The CDR3 protein is CASSYSILERTYEQYF. CDR3 DNA sequence: TGTGCCAGCAGTTACTCGATCTTAGAAAGAACCTACGAGCAGTACTTC.

A few counts support this clone. The chain recombines TRBV5-1 with TRBJ1-1; tentative D call: TRBD1 (5 bases). Trimming shortened V by 2 bases and J by 0 bases, and 14 bases separated the two germline ends. Germline CDR1 and CDR2: SGHRS and YFSETQ. This CDR3 is 16 amino acids long. The CDR3 here is CASSLLGDELNTEAFF. The CDR3 DNA follows: TGCGCCAGCAGCTTACTAGGGGATGAGCTGAACACTGAAGCTTTCTTT.

The V call is TRBV5-1, the J call TRBJ1-4; D not certain. The CDR3 consists of 14 residues. The V gene lost 4 bases and the J gene lost 0 bases, with 7 bases spanning the gap. Germline-derived CDR1 and CDR2 are SGHRS and YFSETQ. In DNA, the CDR3 is TGCGCCAGCAGCACCACAGCAACTAATGAAAAACTGTTTTTT. Translating gives CASSTTATNEKLFF. The whole variable domain, remainder taken from reference TRBV5-1 and TRBJ1-4, is KAGVTQTPRYLIKTRGQQVTLSCSPISGHRSVSWYQQTPGQGLQFLFEYFSETQRNKGNFPGRFSGRQFSNSRSEMNVSTLELGDSALYLCASSTTATNEKLFFGSGTQLSVL.

This chain joins TRBV10-2 and TRBJ1-5; D not certain. There are 13 residues in the CDR3. The germline V and J ends were trimmed by 5 bases and 4 bases, with 9 bases remaining between them. CDR1 and CDR2 (germline): WSHSY, SAAADI. CDR3 sequence reads: CASSNYGNQPQHF. The CDR3 DNA is TGCGCCAGCAGTAATTACGGGAATCAGCCCCAGCATTTT.

This clone was seen a handful of times. The V call is TRBV28, the J call TRBJ2-7; no clear D gene. The V and J ends lost 6 bases and 0 bases respectively, with 12 bases between them. Germline V CDR1 and CDR2: MDHEN, SYDVKM. This CDR3 region has 14 residues. The CDR3, as DNA: TGTGCCAGCAGAAAATATCTTAGCTCCTACGAGCAGTACTTC. This translates into CASRKYLSSYEQYF.

The chain couples TRBV6-5 to TRBJ1-1; 7 positions agree with TRBD1. Germline values: CDR1 MNHEY, CDR2 SVGAGI. The junction had 7 bases not matched to a gene; V was cut back by 0 bases and J by 6 bases. The length of the CDR3 is 15 residues. CDR3 nucleotides: TGTGCCAGCAGTTACTCGACAGGGCTGGTGGCTGAAGCTTTCTTT. Residues: CASSYSTGLVAEAFF.

The rearrangement uses TRBV5-6 and TRBJ1-2, with 11 bases lining up with TRBD1. Per the germline V gene, CDR1 is SGHDT and CDR2 is YYEEEE. The CDR3 has 14 amino acids. V shed 2 bases and J 5 bases; nucleotides not matched to a gene: 2. The CDR3: CASSFGTGGYGYTF. As DNA, the CDR3 is TGTGCCAGCAGCTTTGGGACAGGGGGGTATGGCTACACCTTC. Full variable domain (outside the CDR3, taken from reference TRBV5-6 and TRBJ1-2): DAGVTQSPTHLIKTRGQQVTLRCSPKSGHDTVSWYQQALGQGPQFIFQYYEEEERQRGNFPDRFSGHQFPNYSSELNVNALLLGDSALYLCASSFGTGGYGYTFGSGTRLTVV.